These 14 T cell receptor beta chains originate from one sample sequenced in a study of somatic mutations in cytotoxic T cells in rheumatoid arthritis. The protocol was immunoSEQ multiplex PCR, while the TCRdb copy is restricted to in-frame clones and leaves out a portion. The sample holds about 7,400 clones, around 90% seen once. The sequenced sample was CD8+ T cells sorted from blood. These receptor sequences come from a middle-aged man with rheumatoid arthritis.

By sample share, this clone is large. This chain joins TRBV27 and TRBJ1-5; the D gene is possibly TRBD1 (5 bases). The V end lost 3 bases, the J end lost 2 bases, and 14 bases lay between the germline ends. Per germline, CDR1 MNHEY and CDR2 SMNVEV (reference sequence). The CDR3 is 16 residues long. Here the CDR3 DNA reads TGTGCCAGCAGTTTGGGCGGGGGGGAGGGCAATCAGCCCCAGCATTTT. Translation: CASSLGGGEGNQPQHF.

J is TRBJ2-1 and V is TRBV30; maybe TRBD2 (6 bases). Looked up from germline, CDR1 is GTSNPN and CDR2 is SVGIG (reference sequence). V was trimmed by 4 bases and J by 7 bases, leaving 8 bases between them. This CDR3 comprises 11 residues. CDR3: CAWTAGNEQFF. In nucleotides, the CDR3 is TGTGCCTGGACGGCGGGAAATGAGCAGTTCTTC.

The rearrangement uses TRBV27 and TRBJ2-1; 11 bases fit TRBD2. There are 15 residues in the CDR3. Germline CDR1 MNHEY, CDR2 SMNVEV (reference sequence). V shed 5 bases, J shed 7 bases, and the junction held 7 bases outside the gene matches. This CDR3 is CASSLSGGALNEQFF. The CDR3 DNA reads as TGTGCCAGCAGTCTTAGCGGGGGGGCTCTAAATGAGCAGTTCTTC.

The chain uses TRBV7-8 and TRBJ2-1; D possibly corresponds to TRBD2 (6 bases). The CDR3 length is 16 residues. The germline V and J ends were trimmed by 1 base and 5 bases, with 15 bases remaining between them. The germline gives CDR1 SGHVS, CDR2 FQNEAQ. CDR3 in amino acids: CASSLGVRGYDNEQFF. DNA of the CDR3: TGTGCCAGCAGCTTAGGGGTGCGGGGTTATGACAATGAGCAGTTCTTC.

The rearrangement joins TRBV6-5 to TRBJ2-3, with D maybe TRBD2 (6 bases). V lost 5 bases to trimming and J lost 0 bases, with 12 bases between them. CDR3 length: 15 residues. Per the germline V gene, CDR1 is MNHEY and CDR2 is SVGAGI. CDR3 DNA sequence: TGTGCCAGCAGTCGCCGGGACTTTAGCACAGATACGCAGTATTTT. The encoded protein is CASSRRDFSTDTQYF.

The sample holds one count of this clone. CDR3 sequence reads: CATAGTSNTGELFF. The CDR3 nucleotides are TGTGCCACCGCCGGGACTTCGAACACCGGGGAGCTGTTTTTT. The V and J genes are TRBV6-6 and TRBJ2-2; tentatively, D is TRBD2 (6 bases). CDR1 is MNHNY and CDR2 is SVGAGI in the germline V gene (reference sequence). V shed 10 bases and J shed 0 bases, with 12 bases lying between them. The CDR3 is 14 residues long.

V and J are TRBV6-5 and TRBJ1-2; 9 nucleotides match TRBD1. Trimming at V came to 4 bases and at J to 4 bases, leaving 7 bases not matched to a gene. Looked up from germline, CDR1 is MNHEY and CDR2 is SVGAGI. The CDR3 has 15 residues. The CDR3 region has the DNA TGTGCCAGCAGTTTCTCACAGGGGGCACGCTATGGCTACACCTTC. It yields the protein CASSFSQGARYGYTF.

The CDR3 nucleotides are TGTGCCAGCAGCCCTACGGGGGGCTACACAGATACGCAGTATTTT. As protein: CASSPTGGYTDTQYF. The chain links TRBV6-4 to TRBJ2-3, with a tentative D call TRBD2 (7 bases). The germline V and J ends were trimmed by 6 bases and 2 bases, with 15 bases remaining between them. The CDR3 extends over 15 amino acids. Germline assignment: CDR1 MRHNA and CDR2 SNTAGT.

The chain employs TRBV12-5 and TRBJ1-4; D not resolved. The CDR3 sequence is 11 residues long. CDR1 LGHNT and CDR2 FRNRAP come from the germline V gene. Deletions cut 3 bases from V and 7 bases from J, with 3 bases between. CDR3 region: CASGFLEKLFF. The CDR3, as DNA: TGTGCTAGTGGTTTTCTTGAAAAACTGTTTTTT.

Worth noting for this clone: The sample contains more than one DNA sequence encoding this CDR3. DNA for the CDR3: TGTGCCAGCTCAGGGCCCGGACAGGGTGATTCACCCCTCCACTTT. Translating gives CASSGPGQGDSPLHF. The chain couples TRBV18 to TRBJ1-6; 8 nucleotides agree with TRBD1. CDR3 length equals 15 residues. Germline lookup yields CDR1 KGHSH and CDR2 LQKENI. V lost 5 bases to trimming and J lost 8 bases; unmatched junction nucleotides: 8.

The J gene is TRBJ2-3, the V gene TRBV5-1; D is possibly TRBD1 (6 bases). Looked up from germline, CDR1 is SGHRS and CDR2 is YFSETQ. V lost 6 bases and J 2 bases, leaving 16 bases between the germline ends. The length of the CDR3 is 15 residues. CDR3 sequence reads: CASKQDRSLTDTQYF. CDR3 coding DNA: TGCGCCAGCAAACAGGACAGAAGCCTCACAGATACGCAGTATTTT. Supplemented by reference TRBV5-1 and TRBJ2-3, the full variable domain reads KAGVTQTPRYLIKTRGQQVTLSCSPISGHRSVSWYQQTPGQGLQFLFEYFSETQRNKGNFPGRFSGRQFSNSRSEMNVSTLELGDSALYLCASKQDRSLTDTQYFGPGTRLTVL.

The rearrangement joins TRBV5-6 to TRBJ2-3; D call uncertain. The germline V and J ends were trimmed by 3 bases and 2 bases, with 16 bases remaining between them. This CDR3 has 16 residues. In germline, CDR1 is SGHDT, CDR2 YYEEEE. DNA of the CDR3: TGTGCCAGCAGCTCTACATCACGTAGCTACACAGATACGCAGTATTTT. Residues: CASSSTSRSYTDTQYF.

On this clone itself: This CDR3 is also generated by other DNA sequences in the sample. The chain's CDR3 is CASSQTEEAYEAFF. CDR3 nucleotide sequence: TGTGCCAGCAGCCAAACAGAAGAAGCATATGAAGCTTTCTTT. The chain is built from TRBV4-2 and TRBJ1-1; no firm D call. Germline V gene sequence: CDR1 LGHNA, CDR2 YNFKEQ. V was clipped by 2 bases and J by 7 bases, with 14 bases between them. The CDR3 is 14 residues long.

The CDR3 is CASSPHQDTQYF. The CDR3 DNA follows: TGTGCCAGCAGCCCGCATCAGGATACGCAGTATTTT. J is TRBJ2-3 and V is TRBV5-5; D not resolved. Per the germline V gene, CDR1 is SGHKS and CDR2 is YYEKEE (reference sequence). This CDR3 spans 12 amino acids. With 4 bases removed from V and 6 bases from J, the gap between germline ends came to 9 bases. The full variable domain, rest sourced from reference TRBV5-5 and TRBJ2-3, is DAGVTQSPTHLIKTRGQQVTLRCSPISGHKSVSWYQQVLGQGPQFIFQYYEKEERGRGNFPDRFSARQFPNYSSELNVNALLLGDSALYLCASSPHQDTQYFGPGTRLTVL.